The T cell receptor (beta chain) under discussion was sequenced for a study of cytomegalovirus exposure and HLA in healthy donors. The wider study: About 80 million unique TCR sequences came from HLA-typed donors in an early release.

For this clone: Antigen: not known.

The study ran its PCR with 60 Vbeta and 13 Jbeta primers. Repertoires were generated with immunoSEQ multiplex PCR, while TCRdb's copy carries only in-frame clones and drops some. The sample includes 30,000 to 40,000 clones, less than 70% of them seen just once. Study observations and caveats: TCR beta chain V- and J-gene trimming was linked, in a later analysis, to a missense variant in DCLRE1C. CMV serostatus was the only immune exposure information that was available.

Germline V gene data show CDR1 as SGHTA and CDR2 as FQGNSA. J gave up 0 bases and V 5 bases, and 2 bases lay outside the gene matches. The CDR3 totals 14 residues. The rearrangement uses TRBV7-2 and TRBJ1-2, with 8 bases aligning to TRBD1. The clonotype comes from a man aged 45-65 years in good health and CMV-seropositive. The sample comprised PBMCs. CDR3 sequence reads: CASSRTGSNYGYTF. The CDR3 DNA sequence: TGTGCCAGCAGCCGGACAGGGTCTAACTATGGCTACACCTTC. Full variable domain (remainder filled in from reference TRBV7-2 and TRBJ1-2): GAGVSQSPSNKVTEKGKDVELRCDPISGHTALYWYRQSLGQGLEFLIYFQGNSAPDKSGLPSDRFSAERTGGSVSTLTIQRTQQEDSAVYLCASSRTGSNYGYTFGSGTRLTVV.